Listed below are T cell receptor beta chains from one sample, sequenced in a study of CDR3 diversity in severe acne. MiXCR was run by TCRdb on the PCR reads, yielding one entry per CDR3 protein. There are approximately 77,000 distinct CDR3 sequences in the sample; around 47% occur only once, and around 10% lies in the top ten. Input material: blood. The receptors were sampled from a male donor with severe acne vulgaris. CDR3s include the opening cysteine and the closing phenylalanine or tryptophan. D genes are given only for firm matches. Clone sizes are given selectively: once, few, many, or a class where the clone is expanded.

j_call: TRBJ1-1; clone_size: -; d_call: TRBD1; v_call: TRBV25-1; cdr3_nt: TGTGCCAGCAGGACAGGGGGGGGGAACACTGAAGCTTTCTTT; cdr3_aa: CASRTGGGNTEAFF
j_call: TRBJ1-5; clone_size: -; d_call: TRBD1; v_call: TRBV7-2; cdr3_nt: TGTGCCAGCAGCCCGGACAGGGGATATCAGCCCCAGCATTTT; cdr3_aa: CASSPDRGYQPQHF
j_call: TRBJ1-3; clone_size: few; d_call: -; v_call: TRBV11-2; cdr3_nt: TGTGCCAGCAGCCCCGGGGGGTCTGGAAACACCATATATTTT; cdr3_aa: CASSPGGSGNTIYF
j_call: TRBJ1-5; clone_size: -; d_call: -; v_call: TRBV30; cdr3_nt: TGTGCCTGGAGTCACTATAGCAATCAGCCCCAGCATTTT; cdr3_aa: CAWSHYSNQPQHF
j_call: TRBJ2-7; clone_size: -; d_call: -; v_call: TRBV15; cdr3_nt: TGTGCCACCAGCAGCCCTCCGGTGCGCAGGGGTGGCGAGCAGTACTTC; cdr3_aa: CATSSPPVRRGGEQYF
j_call: TRBJ1-1; clone_size: few; d_call: -; v_call: TRBV24-1; cdr3_nt: TGTGCCACCAGCCGAAAAGGGGACACTGAAGCTTTCTTT; cdr3_aa: CATSRKGDTEAFF
j_call: TRBJ2-7; clone_size: -; d_call: TRBD2; v_call: TRBV20-1; cdr3_nt: TGCAGTGCCCAAGCCCGCCCCAAGTGCGGGAGGAGAAACGAGCAGTACTTC; cdr3_aa: CSAQARPKCGRRNEQYF
j_call: TRBJ2-5; clone_size: -; d_call: -; v_call: TRBV11-2; cdr3_nt: TGTGCCAGCAGCCACCCGGACTTACAAGAGACCCAGTACTTC; cdr3_aa: CASSHPDLQETQYF
j_call: TRBJ1-3; clone_size: -; d_call: -; v_call: TRBV24-1; cdr3_nt: TGTGCCACCAGTGGGAGTCCTGGAAACACCATATATTTT; cdr3_aa: CATSGSPGNTIYF
j_call: TRBJ2-5; clone_size: once; d_call: TRBD1; v_call: TRBV10-3; cdr3_nt: TGTGCCATCAGCCACGAACACACAGGGGTTGAAGAGACCCAGTACTTC; cdr3_aa: CAISHEHTGVEETQYF
j_call: TRBJ2-1; clone_size: -; d_call: -; v_call: TRBV5-1; cdr3_nt: TGCGCCAGCAGCTTGGAAGGGGGGACTTTAAATGAGCAGTTCTTC; cdr3_aa: CASSLEGGTLNEQFF
j_call: TRBJ2-5; clone_size: few; d_call: TRBD2; v_call: TRBV4-1; cdr3_nt: TGCGCCAGCAGCCAAGATGCGAGCGGGAGGACGGAGACCCAGTACTTC; cdr3_aa: CASSQDASGRTETQYF
j_call: TRBJ2-7; clone_size: -; d_call: -; v_call: TRBV20-1; cdr3_nt: TGCAGTGCTAGGAAGGACGGATCCTACGAGCAGTACTTC; cdr3_aa: CSARKDGSYEQYF
j_call: TRBJ1-2; clone_size: -; d_call: -; v_call: TRBV2; cdr3_nt: TGTGCCAGCAGTTTCGACCTGACAGCCTATGGCTACACCTTC; cdr3_aa: CASSFDLTAYGYTF
j_call: TRBJ1-1; clone_size: -; d_call: -; v_call: TRBV25-1; cdr3_nt: TGTGCCAGCAGTTGGACCTCTATGAACACTGAAGCTTTCTTT; cdr3_aa: CASSWTSMNTEAFF
j_call: TRBJ2-6; clone_size: -; d_call: -; v_call: TRBV24-1; cdr3_nt: TGTGCCACCAGTGCCTACTCCCAGTTATCTGGGGCCAACGTCCTGACTTTC; cdr3_aa: CATSAYSQLSGANVLTF
j_call: TRBJ2-1; clone_size: few; d_call: TRBD1; v_call: TRBV19; cdr3_nt: TGTGCCAGTACCCCGGACAGGGACTCCTACAATGAGCAGTTCTTC; cdr3_aa: CASTPDRDSYNEQFF